Detailed here is one TCR beta chain. The CDR3 spans 14 residues. Per the germline V gene, CDR1 is MGHDK and CDR2 is SYGVNS. With V trimmed by 7 bases and J by 8 bases, 10 bases remained unmatched. The data were taken from a study of blood T cell repertoires in COVID-19. Here immunoSEQ multiplex PCR was the method, and the copy in TCRdb shows in-frame clones only, minus some. The sample has around 150,000 clones, 85% to 95% seen once. The sequencing sample was made of peripheral blood. The chain has TRBV25-1 and TRBJ1-3; TRBD1 aligns across 8 bases. This clonotype was sampled from a woman in her fifties or sixties with acute or convalescent COVID-19. The CDR3 reads CASTRTGSGYTIYF. The CDR3 DNA is TGTGCCAGCACTCGGACAGGGTCGGGGTACACCATATATTTT.